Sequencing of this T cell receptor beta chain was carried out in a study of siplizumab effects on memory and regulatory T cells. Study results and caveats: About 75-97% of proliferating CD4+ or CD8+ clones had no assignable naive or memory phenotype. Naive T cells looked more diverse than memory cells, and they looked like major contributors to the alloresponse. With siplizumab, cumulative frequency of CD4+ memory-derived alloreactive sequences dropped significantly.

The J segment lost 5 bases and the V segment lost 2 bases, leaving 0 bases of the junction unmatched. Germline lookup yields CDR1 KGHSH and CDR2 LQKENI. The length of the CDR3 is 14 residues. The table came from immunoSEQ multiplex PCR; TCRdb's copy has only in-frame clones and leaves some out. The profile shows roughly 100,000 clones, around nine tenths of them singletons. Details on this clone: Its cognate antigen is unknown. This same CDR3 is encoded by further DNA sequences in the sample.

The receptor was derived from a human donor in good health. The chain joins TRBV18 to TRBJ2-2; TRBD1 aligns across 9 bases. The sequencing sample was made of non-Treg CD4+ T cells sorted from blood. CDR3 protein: CASSPDRGTGELFF. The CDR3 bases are TGTGCCAGCTCACCAGACAGGGGGACCGGGGAGCTGTTTTTT.